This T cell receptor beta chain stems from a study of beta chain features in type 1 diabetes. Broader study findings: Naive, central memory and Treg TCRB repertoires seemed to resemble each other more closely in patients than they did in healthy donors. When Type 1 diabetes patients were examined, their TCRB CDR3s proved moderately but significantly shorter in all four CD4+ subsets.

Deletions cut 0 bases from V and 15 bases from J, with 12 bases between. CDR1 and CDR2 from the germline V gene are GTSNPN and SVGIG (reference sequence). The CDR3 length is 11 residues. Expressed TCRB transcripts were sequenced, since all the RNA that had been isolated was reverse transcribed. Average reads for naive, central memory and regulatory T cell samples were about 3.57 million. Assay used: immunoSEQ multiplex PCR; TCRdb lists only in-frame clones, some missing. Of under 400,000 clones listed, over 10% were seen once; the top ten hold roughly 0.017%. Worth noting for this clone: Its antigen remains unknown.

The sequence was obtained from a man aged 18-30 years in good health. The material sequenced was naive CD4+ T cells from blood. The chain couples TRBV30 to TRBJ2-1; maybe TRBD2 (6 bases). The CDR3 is CAWSVGGSLFF. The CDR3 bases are TGTGCCTGGAGTGTGGGGGGAAGTCTGTTCTTC.